One and the same sample provided the 30 T cell receptor beta chains below, sequenced in a study of cytotoxic CD8 clonotypes in ibrutinib-treated CLL. The repertoire was sequenced with immunoSEQ multiplex PCR; TCRdb's copy has only in-frame clones and lacks some. This table holds approximately 320,000 clones, roughly two thirds found once. The sequences come from PBMCs, collected after 36 months of ibrutinib treatment. The receptors here all came from a human donor with chronic lymphocytic leukemia.

The CDR3 sequence is CASSSQRGGLGEQFF. The CDR3, as DNA: TGCGCCAGCAGCTCCCAGCGGGGGGGTCTTGGCGAGCAGTTCTTC. V is TRBV4-1 and J is TRBJ2-1; 10 bases align to TRBD2. From germline, CDR1 is MGHRA and CDR2 YSYEKL. CDR3 size: 15 residues. V was pared by 5 bases and J by 10 bases, with 11 bases of the junction left unmatched.

This clone appeared a few times. The CDR3 DNA sequence: TGTGCCAGCAGCAGGGGACTCGGCTACGAGCAGTACTTC. It translates to CASSRGLGYEQYF. The V call is TRBV14, the J call TRBJ2-7; D perhaps matches TRBD2 (6 bases). From germline, CDR1 is SGHDN and CDR2 FVKESK. Trimming removed 5 bases at V and 3 bases at J, with 11 bases between. The CDR3 contains 13 residues.

The chain carries TRBV11-2 and TRBJ2-1, with 8 bases fitting TRBD1. The junction had 7 bases not matched to a gene; V was cut back by 6 bases and J by 0 bases. Germline V gene lookup returns CDR1 SGHAT and CDR2 FQNNGV. There are 16 residues in the CDR3. The CDR3 DNA reads TGTGCCAGCAGTCGACAGGGGATGTCCTCCTACAATGAGCAGTTCTTC. It translates to CASSRQGMSSYNEQFF.

This clone was picked up a small number of times. This chain joins TRBV2 and TRBJ2-5, with D possibly called TRBD1 or TRBD2 (5 bases each). CDR3 size: 15 residues. Between the trimmed V and J ends, which lost 5 bases and 6 bases, there was a span of 19 bases. Germline CDR1 and CDR2: SNHLY and FYNNEI. The CDR3 sequence: CASSTSGTSEQTQYF. DNA for the CDR3: TGTGCCAGCAGTACATCCGGGACGTCAGAGCAGACCCAGTACTTC.

The chain uses TRBV5-1 and TRBJ2-5; D tentatively fits TRBD1 or TRBD2 (5 bases each). Germline V gene lookup returns CDR1 SGHRS and CDR2 YFSETQ. The ends were cut back, 0 bases at V and 1 base at J, with 13 bases in the middle. The CDR3 covers 16 residues. The CDR3 coding sequence is TGCGCCAGCAGCTTGGCCGGGACGCTTGGCCAAGAGACCCAGTACTTC. It translates to CASSLAGTLGQETQYF.

This clone was seen just once. The rearrangement joins TRBV6-6 to TRBJ2-3; possible D gene TRBD2, 6 bases. CDR1 is MNHNY, CDR2 SVGAGI, per germline (reference sequence). This CDR3 comprises 13 residues. V lost 0 bases, J lost 8 bases, and 9 bases lay in between. CDR3 in DNA: TGTGCCAGCAGTTACTCGGAGGGTCTTACGCAGTATTTT. It specifies CASSYSEGLTQYF.

The rearrangement uses TRBV25-1 and TRBJ1-4, with 7 bases lining up with TRBD1. Germline V lookup: CDR1 MGHDK, CDR2 SYGVNS. Germline trimming cut 1 base from V and 7 bases from J; bases unmatched to any gene: 6. The CDR3 runs to 15 residues. CDR3 sequence: CASSEWRGQGEKLFF. The CDR3 DNA is TGTGCCAGCAGTGAATGGAGGGGGCAAGGTGAAAAACTGTTTTTT.

CDR3 loop: CASRARRDADTQYF. The CDR3 region has the DNA TGTGCCAGCAGGGCACGCAGAGACGCAGATACGCAGTATTTT. This chain links TRBV2 with TRBJ2-3; unclear D gene. Germline-derived CDR1 and CDR2 are SNHLY and FYNNEI. This CDR3 has 14 amino acids. Trimming took 6 bases from V and 4 from J, leaving 14 bases between them.

This clone appeared a few times. The chain recombines TRBV5-1 with TRBJ1-3, with no clear D. CDR3 size: 14 residues. CDR1 and CDR2 (germline): SGHRS, YFSETQ. V lost 0 bases and J 0 bases, leaving 4 bases between the germline ends. CDR3 sequence (DNA): TGCGCCAGCAGCTTGGACCTCTCTGGAAACACCATATATTTT. It specifies CASSLDLSGNTIYF.

The rearrangement uses TRBV28 and TRBJ1-4, with no clear D. Germline-derived CDR1 and CDR2 are MDHEN and SYDVKM. Trimming removed 3 bases from V and 6 bases from J, with 11 bases in between. The CDR3 sequence is 14 residues long. CDR3 in DNA: TGTGCCAGCAGTTTCCGGACTGAGGATGAAAAACTGTTTTTT. Translation gives CASSFRTEDEKLFF.

This chain connects TRBV25-1 to TRBJ2-5; possible D gene TRBD2, 6 bases. Looked up from germline, CDR1 is MGHDK and CDR2 is SYGVNS. Trimming left V 1 base short and J 4 bases short, with 19 bases between. CDR3 length: 17 amino acids. Here the CDR3 DNA reads TGTGCCAGCAGTGAATTATCGGGGGAAGTCGTTGGAGAGACCCAGTACTTC. The encoded protein is CASSELSGEVVGETQYF.

The chain carries TRBV5-4 and TRBJ2-7; 9 bases map to TRBD2. V lost 3 bases, J lost 5 bases, and 6 bases stayed unmatched. Germline loops: CDR1 SGHNT, CDR2 YYREEE (reference sequence). The CDR3 spans 14 residues. CDR3: CASSYLAGDNEQYF. The CDR3 DNA sequence: TGTGCCAGCAGCTACTTAGCGGGAGATAACGAGCAGTACTTC.

The V call is TRBV6-6, the J call TRBJ1-3; no clear D gene. This CDR3 is built from 15 residues. V gave up 2 bases and J gave up 0 bases, with 8 bases separating them. Germline values: CDR1 MNHNY, CDR2 SVGAGI (reference sequence). The DNA of the CDR3 is TGTGCCAGCAGTTACGGCGGGCCCTCTGGAAACACCATATATTTT. It specifies CASSYGGPSGNTIYF.

This clone was recorded a few times. Other nucleotide sequences in the sample specify the same CDR3. The chain combines TRBV6-5 with TRBJ1-1, with D perhaps matching TRBD1 (5 bases). Trimming removed 2 bases at V and 2 bases at J, with 6 bases between. CDR1 is MNHEY and CDR2 is SVGAGI in the germline V gene. The CDR3 has 13 amino acids. The CDR3 nucleotides are TGTGCCAGCAGTTACAGGGGAAACACTGAAGCTTTCTTT. Protein product: CASSYRGNTEAFF.

This chain links TRBV19 with TRBJ2-7; D is perhaps TRBD1 (6 bases). CDR1 is LNHDA, CDR2 SQIVND, per germline (reference sequence). The CDR3 totals 15 residues. Deletions cut 5 bases from V and 3 bases from J, with 17 bases between. CDR3 sequence reads: CASSPAGTSYYEQYF. The CDR3 DNA follows: TGTGCCAGTAGTCCGGCCGGGACATCTTACTACGAGCAGTACTTC.

The CDR3 is CASSPEISGANVLTF. The CDR3 DNA follows: TGTGCCAGCTCGCCAGAGATCTCTGGGGCCAACGTCCTGACTTTC. This chain links TRBV18 with TRBJ2-6; D gene unclear. Looked up from germline, CDR1 is KGHSH and CDR2 is LQKENI. CDR3 length: 15 amino acids. V lost 6 bases, J lost 0 bases, and 9 bases lay in between.

This clone has only a few counts. The chain carries TRBV6-1 and TRBJ2-5; D is perhaps TRBD1 (6 bases). The CDR3 length is 18 residues. Per germline, CDR1 MNHNS and CDR2 SASEGT. Trimming took 3 bases from V and 5 from J, leaving 25 bases between them. Here the CDR3 reads CASSDPDQGPAIEETQYF. Here the CDR3 DNA reads TGTGCCAGCAGTGACCCCGATCAGGGGCCGGCGATAGAGGAGACCCAGTACTTC.

This rearrangement joins TRBV7-6 to TRBJ2-2; D gene ambiguous. The CDR3 loop spans 12 amino acids. CDR1 and CDR2 from the germline V gene are SGHVS and FNYEAQ. The ends were cut back, 0 bases at V and 6 bases at J, with 2 bases in the middle. Here the CDR3 reads CASSLAPGELFF. DNA of the CDR3: TGTGCCAGCAGCTTAGCTCCCGGGGAGCTGTTTTTT.

CDR3 nucleotides: TGTGCCAGCAGCAAAAACGACTCCCAGGGGGGGCTCACAGATACGCAGTATTTT. Residues: CASSKNDSQGGLTDTQYF. The rearrangement uses TRBV21-1 and TRBJ2-3. TRBV21-1 is deemed a pseudogene. The CDR3 has 18 residues.

This clone was picked up a small number of times. This sequence joins TRBV10-1 and TRBJ2-2; the match to TRBD1 covers 11 bases. Losses at the gene ends were 4 bases for V and 6 bases for J; bases not matched to a gene: 4. This CDR3 region has 15 residues. The germline V gene encodes CDR1 WNHNN and CDR2 SYGVQD (reference sequence). The CDR3 DNA sequence: TGCGCCAGCAGTGCGGGGACAGGGGGAGCCGGGGAGCTGTTTTTT. Translation gives CASSAGTGGAGELFF.

The chain joins TRBV5-1 to TRBJ2-4, with TRBD1 identical over 7 bases. V lost 2 bases, J lost 3 bases, and 2 bases stayed unmatched. The CDR3 is made up of 14 amino acids. CDR1 SGHRS and CDR2 YFSETQ come from the germline V gene. The CDR3 nucleotides read TGCGCCAGCAGCTTCCGGGACAGCAAAAACATTCAGTACTTC. Its translation is CASSFRDSKNIQYF.

This clone was observed a single time. This rearrangement joins TRBV28 to TRBJ1-3; maybe TRBD1 (5 bases). This CDR3 is 15 amino acids long. From germline, CDR1 is MDHEN and CDR2 SYDVKM. The V and J ends lost 9 bases and 1 base respectively, with 16 bases between them. This chain's CDR3 is CASQGPRASGNTIYF. The CDR3, as DNA: TGTGCCAGTCAGGGTCCGCGGGCTTCTGGAAACACCATATATTTT.

This clone was picked up a small number of times. The J gene is TRBJ2-3, the V gene TRBV7-9; D gene ambiguous. The length of the CDR3 is 15 residues. The V end was cut by 2 bases, the J end by 5 bases, with 14 bases between. From germline, CDR1 is SEHNR and CDR2 FQNEAQ (reference sequence). The chain's CDR3 is CASSLRAGWLDTQYF. In nucleotides, the CDR3 is TGTGCCAGCAGCTTACGCGCTGGATGGTTAGATACGCAGTATTTT.

V gene TRBV4-1 combines with J gene TRBJ2-5, with no clear D. Germline CDR1 is MGHRA and CDR2 is YSYEKL. V was pared by 0 bases and J by 4 bases, with 12 bases between. The CDR3 is made up of 15 amino acids. The CDR3 sequence is CASSQENVKGETQYF. The DNA of the CDR3 is TGCGCCAGCAGCCAAGAAAATGTTAAGGGAGAGACCCAGTACTTC.

The rearrangement links TRBV5-1 to TRBJ2-6; D is unresolved. Germline V gene lookup returns CDR1 SGHRS and CDR2 YFSETQ. This CDR3 contains 15 residues. The V end lost 4 bases, the J end lost 3 bases, and 11 bases lay between the germline ends. The CDR3 nucleotides read TGCGCCAGCAGCCTGGAAGGGCTTGGGGCCAACGTCCTGACTTTC. It is translated as CASSLEGLGANVLTF.

The CDR3 coding sequence is TGCGCCAGCAGCCGCCCTGGCAGCTACGAGCAGTACTTC. It encodes CASSRPGSYEQYF. The V and J genes are TRBV4-1 and TRBJ2-7, with no clear D. The V and J ends lost 4 bases and 3 bases respectively, with 10 bases between them. This CDR3 spans 13 amino acids. CDR1 and CDR2 from the germline V gene are MGHRA and YSYEKL.

This rearrangement joins TRBV9 to TRBJ2-4; tentatively, D is TRBD2 (6 bases). Germline CDR1 reads SGDLS; CDR2 reads YYNGEE. V lost 0 bases, J lost 8 bases, and 15 bases lay in between. The CDR3 extends over 15 amino acids. The CDR3 DNA is TGTGCCAGCAGCGTAGACGGGGGTGCGGGATACATTCAGTACTTC. Translated: CASSVDGGAGYIQYF.

The chain couples TRBV10-3 to TRBJ2-7, with 8 bases fitting TRBD2. CDR1 is ENHRY, CDR2 SYGVKD, per germline. V shed 11 bases, J shed 0 bases, and the junction held 12 bases outside the gene matches. This CDR3 spans 15 amino acids. This chain's CDR3 is CACSSSGRVSYEQYF. The CDR3 DNA reads as TGTGCCTGCAGCTCTAGCGGGCGAGTCTCCTACGAGCAGTACTTC.

This clone was seen a single time. The CDR3 region has the DNA TGTGCCAGCAGTGCCCCACAGAGCACAGATACGCAGTATTTT. Translated, it gives CASSAPQSTDTQYF. The rearrangement links TRBV25-1 to TRBJ2-3; D gene unclear. V lost 4 bases to trimming and J lost 0 bases, with 8 bases between them. The germline gives CDR1 MGHDK, CDR2 SYGVNS. The CDR3 is 14 amino acids.

CDR3 region: CASSPTGSYEQYF. The CDR3 DNA reads as TGTGCCAGCAGCCCCACTGGGTCCTACGAGCAGTACTTC. The V gene is TRBV13, the J gene TRBJ2-7; D is uncertain. The ends were cut back, 5 bases at V and 1 base at J, with 9 bases in the middle. This CDR3 is built from 13 residues. Looked up from germline, CDR1 is PRHDT and CDR2 is FYEKMQ (reference sequence).